This is a list of T cell receptor beta chains from one sample in a study of regulatory T cells. TCRdb keeps only in-frame clones here, not all; method: immunoSEQ multiplex PCR. The sample includes fewer than 20,000 clones, approximately 80% of them seen just once. Sequencing input: conventional CD4+ T cells sorted from blood. All receptors derive from a person aged 30 to 40 with CD3G deficiency. The CDR3 runs from the conserved cysteine through the conserved F or W. D genes are given only for firm matches.

d_gene,v_gene,j_gene,CDR3aa,CDR3nt
-,TRBV11-2,TRBJ1-1,CASSLGGRSEAFF,TGTGCCAGCAGCCTTGGGGGGCGGTCTGAAGCTTTCTTT
-,TRBV6-5,TRBJ1-2,CASSYRGISYGYTF,TGTGCCAGCAGTTACAGGGGGATTAGCTATGGCTACACCTTC
-,TRBV7-9,TRBJ1-2,CASSLQGRPQGYTF,TGTGCCAGCAGCTTACAGGGAAGACCACAAGGCTACACCTTC
-,TRBV28,TRBJ1-1,CASSSGRGRAFF,TGTGCCAGCAGTTCAGGACGAGGGCGCGCTTTCTTT
-,TRBV5-1,TRBJ2-5,CASSLGTADFGTQYF,TGCGCCAGCAGCTTGGGTACAGCTGACTTCGGGACCCAGTACTTC
-,TRBV20-1,TRBJ1-2,CSARLNYGYTF,TGCAGTGCTAGACTTAACTATGGCTACACCTTC
TRBD1,TRBV28,TRBJ2-1,CASSPGTVTLREQFF,TGTGCCAGCAGTCCAGGGACAGTGACCCTAAGGGAGCAGTTCTTC
-,TRBV6-5,TRBJ1-2,CASSLTGTSYGYTF,TGTGCCAGCAGCCTAACCGGGACAAGCTATGGCTACACCTTC
-,TRBV7-2,TRBJ2-7,CASSFLPGTPQGEQYF,TGTGCCAGCAGTTTTCTACCTGGGACCCCCCAGGGCGAGCAGTACTTC
-,TRBV10-3,TRBJ1-2,CAISEWGHLGYTF,TGTGCCATCAGTGAGTGGGGACATTTAGGCTACACCTTC
TRBD1,TRBV28,TRBJ2-3,CASSRDRGTQYF,TGTGCCAGCAGTCGAGACAGGGGTACGCAGTATTTT
TRBD1,TRBV30,TRBJ1-1,CAWGTGMNTEAFF,TGTGCCTGGGGGACAGGGATGAACACTGAAGCTTTCTTT